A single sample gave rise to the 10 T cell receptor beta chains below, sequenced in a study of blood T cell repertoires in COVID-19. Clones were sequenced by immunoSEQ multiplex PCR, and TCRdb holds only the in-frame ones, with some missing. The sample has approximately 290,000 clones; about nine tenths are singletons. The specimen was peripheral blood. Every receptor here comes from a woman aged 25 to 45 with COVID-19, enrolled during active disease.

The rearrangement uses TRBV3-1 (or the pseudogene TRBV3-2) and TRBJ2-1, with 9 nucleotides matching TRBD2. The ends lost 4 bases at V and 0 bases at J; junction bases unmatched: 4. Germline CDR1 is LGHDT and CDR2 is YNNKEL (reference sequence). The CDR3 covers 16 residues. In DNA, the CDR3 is TGTGCCAGCAGCCGCGGGGGGGGTGGCTCCTACAATGAGCAGTTCTTC. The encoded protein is CASSRGGGGSYNEQFF.

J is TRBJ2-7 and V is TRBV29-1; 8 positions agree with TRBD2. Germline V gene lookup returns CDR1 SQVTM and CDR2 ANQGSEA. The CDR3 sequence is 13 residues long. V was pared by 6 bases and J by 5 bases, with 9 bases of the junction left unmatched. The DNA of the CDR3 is TGCAGCGTCTTGGACGGGGGGGTAAACGAGCAGTACTTC. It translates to CSVLDGGVNEQYF.

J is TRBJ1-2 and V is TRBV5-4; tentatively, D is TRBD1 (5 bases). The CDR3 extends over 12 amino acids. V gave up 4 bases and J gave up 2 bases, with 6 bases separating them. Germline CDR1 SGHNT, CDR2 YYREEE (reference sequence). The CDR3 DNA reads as TGTGCCAGCAGCCGGACAAACTATGGCTACACCTTC. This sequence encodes CASSRTNYGYTF.

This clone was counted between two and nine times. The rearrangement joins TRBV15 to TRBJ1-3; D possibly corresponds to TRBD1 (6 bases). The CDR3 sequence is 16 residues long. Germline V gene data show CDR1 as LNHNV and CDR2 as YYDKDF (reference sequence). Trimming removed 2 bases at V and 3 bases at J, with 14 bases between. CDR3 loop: CATSRLDRSSGNTIYF. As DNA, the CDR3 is TGTGCCACCAGCAGACTAGACAGGAGTAGTGGAAACACCATATATTTT.

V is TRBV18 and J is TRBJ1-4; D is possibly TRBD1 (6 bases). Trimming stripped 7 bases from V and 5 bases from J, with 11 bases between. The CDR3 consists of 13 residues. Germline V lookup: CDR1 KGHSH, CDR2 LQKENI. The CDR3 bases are TGTGCCAGCTGCCGGGACAAGAATGAAAAACTGTTTTTT. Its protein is CASCRDKNEKLFF.

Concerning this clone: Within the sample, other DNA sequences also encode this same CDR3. The CDR3 DNA reads TGTGCCAGCAGTTTGAGGGGGACCGGGGAGCTGTTTTTT. Its protein product is CASSLRGTGELFF. The V call is TRBV28, the J call TRBJ2-2, with D maybe TRBD1 (6 bases). Trimming took 3 bases from V and 5 from J, leaving 7 bases between them. CDR3 length equals 13 residues. Germline V CDR1 and CDR2: MDHEN, SYDVKM.

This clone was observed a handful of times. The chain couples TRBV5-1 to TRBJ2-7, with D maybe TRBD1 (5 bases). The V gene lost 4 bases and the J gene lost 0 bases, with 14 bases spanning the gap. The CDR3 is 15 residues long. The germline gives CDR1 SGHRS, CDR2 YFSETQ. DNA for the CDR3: TGCGCCAGCAGCCCGTGGACATCGAGCTCCTACGAGCAGTACTTC. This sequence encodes CASSPWTSSSYEQYF. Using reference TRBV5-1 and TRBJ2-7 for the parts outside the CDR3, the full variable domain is KAGVTQTPRYLIKTRGQQVTLSCSPISGHRSVSWYQQTPGQGLQFLFEYFSETQRNKGNFPGRFSGRQFSNSRSEMNVSTLELGDSALYLCASSPWTSSSYEQYFGPGTRLTVT.

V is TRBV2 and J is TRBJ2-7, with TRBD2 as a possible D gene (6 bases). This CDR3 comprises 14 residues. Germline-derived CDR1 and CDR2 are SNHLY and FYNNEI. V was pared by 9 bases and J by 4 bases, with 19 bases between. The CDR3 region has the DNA TGTGCCAGTCTTCTCGACACGGGAGATTACGAGCAGTACTTC. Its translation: CASLLDTGDYEQYF. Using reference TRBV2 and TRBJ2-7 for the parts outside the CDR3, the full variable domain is EPEVTQTPSHQVTQMGQEVILRCVPISNHLYFYWYRQILGQKVEFLVSFYNNEISEKSEIFDDQFSVERPDGSNFTLKIRSTKLEDSAMYFCASLLDTGDYEQYFGPGTRLTVT.

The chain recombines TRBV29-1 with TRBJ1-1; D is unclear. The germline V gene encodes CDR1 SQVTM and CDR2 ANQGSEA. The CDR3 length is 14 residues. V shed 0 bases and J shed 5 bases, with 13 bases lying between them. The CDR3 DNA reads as TGCAGCGTTGAAGAACCGGGGAGATATACTGAAGCTTTCTTT. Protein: CSVEEPGRYTEAFF.

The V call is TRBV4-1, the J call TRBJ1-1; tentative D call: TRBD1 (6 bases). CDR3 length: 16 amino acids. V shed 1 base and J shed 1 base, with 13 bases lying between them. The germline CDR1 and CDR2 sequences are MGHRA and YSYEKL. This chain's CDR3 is CASSQVGTGRNTEAFF. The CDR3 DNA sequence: TGCGCCAGCAGCCAAGTGGGTACAGGGCGGAACACTGAAGCTTTCTTT.